Listed below are T cell receptor beta chains from one sample, sequenced in a study of T-cell memory formation after mild COVID-19. TCRdb passed the 5' RACE reads through MiXCR, listing each CDR3 protein once. Of a few hundred thousand distinct CDR3 sequences in the sample, about a sixth were seen once. Material for sequencing was PBMCs or a T cell subset sorted from them (not recorded which). The origin of the receptors is a man aged 18 to 30 who had mild COVID-19 (a few samples of this study predate the infection). Cell type and time point are not known. CDR3s include the opening cysteine and the closing phenylalanine or tryptophan. The order of the fields is D gene, V gene, CDR3 protein. D genes are given only for firm matches.

D: .
V: TRBV7-9
CDR3: CASSPWDRPNTEAFF

D: .
V: TRBV12-3/TRBV12-4
CDR3: CASTRGPLGELFF

D: .
V: TRBV5-1
CDR3: CASSLAGGQAGELFF

D: .
V: TRBV9
CDR3: CASSVQGASNQPQHF

D: .
V: TRBV7-9
CDR3: CASSLRSEQYF

D: .
V: TRBV9
CDR3: CASSATGPTEAFF

D: .
V: TRBV5-5
CDR3: CASSLITNSPLHF

D: .
V: TRBV11-2
CDR3: CASSSYGSRGEKLFF

D: .
V: TRBV5-1
CDR3: CASSASLMGEQYF

D: .
V: TRBV10-3
CDR3: CAISEIRSAYEQYF

D: .
V: TRBV11-1
CDR3: CASSAGERRLWNTQYF

D: .
V: TRBV30
CDR3: CAWSSSYNSPLHF

D: .
V: TRBV5-6
CDR3: CASSPGGTTLFQETQYF

D: .
V: TRBV12-3/TRBV12-4
CDR3: CASAILAQGYGYTF

D: TRBD1
V: TRBV5-1
CDR3: CASSLVGQGGEKLFF

D: .
V: TRBV6-6
CDR3: CASTPWRSQETQYF

D: .
V: TRBV7-2
CDR3: CASSSRALRWTEDSSGNTIYF